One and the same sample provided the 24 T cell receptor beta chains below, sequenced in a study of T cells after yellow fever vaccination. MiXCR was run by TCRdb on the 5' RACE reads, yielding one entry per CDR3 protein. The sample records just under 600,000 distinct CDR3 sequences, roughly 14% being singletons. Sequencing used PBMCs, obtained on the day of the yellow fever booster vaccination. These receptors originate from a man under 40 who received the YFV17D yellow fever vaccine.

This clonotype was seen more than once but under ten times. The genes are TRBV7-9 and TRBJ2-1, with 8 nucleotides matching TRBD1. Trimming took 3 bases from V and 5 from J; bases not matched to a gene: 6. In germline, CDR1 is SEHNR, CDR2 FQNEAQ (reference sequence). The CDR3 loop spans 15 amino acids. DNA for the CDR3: TGTGCCAGCAGCTTCGCGGGGACAGGACACAATGAGCAGTTCTTC. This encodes CASSFAGTGHNEQFF.

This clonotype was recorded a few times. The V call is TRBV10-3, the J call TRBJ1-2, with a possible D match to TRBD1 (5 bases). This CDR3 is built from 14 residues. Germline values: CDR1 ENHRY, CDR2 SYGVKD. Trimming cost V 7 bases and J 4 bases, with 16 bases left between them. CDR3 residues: CAITNGGGFYGYTF. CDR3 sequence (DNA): TGTGCCATCACCAACGGGGGTGGTTTCTATGGCTACACCTTC.

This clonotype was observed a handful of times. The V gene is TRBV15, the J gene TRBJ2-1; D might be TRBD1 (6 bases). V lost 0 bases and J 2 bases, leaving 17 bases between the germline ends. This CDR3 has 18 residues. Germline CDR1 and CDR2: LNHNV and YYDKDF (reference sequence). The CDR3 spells CATSRDLGGLHAYNEQFF. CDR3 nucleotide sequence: TGTGCCACCAGCAGAGATCTTGGGGGCCTTCACGCCTACAATGAGCAGTTCTTC.

The CDR3 DNA reads TGCGCCAGCAGCTTGGCCTTGACGGTGAACACTGAAGCTTTCTTT. This sequence encodes CASSLALTVNTEAFF. The chain has TRBV5-1 and TRBJ1-1; D remains ambiguous. The V gene's germline CDR1 is SGHRS and CDR2 YFSETQ. Trimming pared 0 bases from V and 0 bases from J, leaving 9 bases between. The CDR3 runs to 15 residues.

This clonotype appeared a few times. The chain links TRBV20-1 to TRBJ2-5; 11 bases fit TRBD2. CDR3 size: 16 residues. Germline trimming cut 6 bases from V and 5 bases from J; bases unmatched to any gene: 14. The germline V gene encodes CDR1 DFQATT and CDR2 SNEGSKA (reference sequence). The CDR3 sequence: CSAQTPVAGGLETQYF. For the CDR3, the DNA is TGCAGTGCCCAAACCCCGGTAGCGGGAGGGCTGGAGACCCAGTACTTC.

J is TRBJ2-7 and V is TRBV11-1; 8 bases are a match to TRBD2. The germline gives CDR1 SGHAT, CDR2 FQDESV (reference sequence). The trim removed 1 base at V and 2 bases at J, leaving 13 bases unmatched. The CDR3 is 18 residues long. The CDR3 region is CASSLVTPLAGQTYEQYF. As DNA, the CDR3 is TGTGCCAGCAGCTTAGTCACCCCGCTAGCGGGCCAGACCTACGAGCAGTACTTC.

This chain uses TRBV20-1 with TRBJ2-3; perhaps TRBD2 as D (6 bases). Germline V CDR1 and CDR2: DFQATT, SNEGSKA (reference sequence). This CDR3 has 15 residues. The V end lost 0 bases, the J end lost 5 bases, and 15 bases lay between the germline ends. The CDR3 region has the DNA TGCAGTGCTAGAGAAACGACTAGAAAGGGAGATACGCAGTATTTT. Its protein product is CSARETTRKGDTQYF.

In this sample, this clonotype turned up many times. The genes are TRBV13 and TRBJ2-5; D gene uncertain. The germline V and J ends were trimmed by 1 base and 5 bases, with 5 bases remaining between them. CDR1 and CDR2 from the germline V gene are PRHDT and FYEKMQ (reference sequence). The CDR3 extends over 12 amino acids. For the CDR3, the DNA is TGTGCCAGCAGCTTAGTGTCCGAGACCCAGTACTTC. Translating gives CASSLVSETQYF. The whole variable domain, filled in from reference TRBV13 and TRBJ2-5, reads AAGVIQSPRHLIKEKRETATLKCYPIPRHDTVYWYQQGPGQDPQFLISFYEKMQSDKGSIPDRFSAQQFSDYHSELNMSSLELGDSALYFCASSLVSETQYFGPGTRLLVL.

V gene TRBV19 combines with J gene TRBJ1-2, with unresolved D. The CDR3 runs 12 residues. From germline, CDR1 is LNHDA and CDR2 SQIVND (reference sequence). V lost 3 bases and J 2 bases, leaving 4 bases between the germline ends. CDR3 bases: TGTGCCAGTAGTATGGTCAACTATGGCTACACCTTC. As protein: CASSMVNYGYTF.

The CDR3 reads CASTQDIPLGHSTDTQYF. In DNA form, the CDR3 reads TGTGCCAGCACCCAGGACATCCCATTGGGCCATAGCACAGATACGCAGTATTTT. V is TRBV6-2 or TRBV6-3 and J is TRBJ2-3; tentative D call: TRBD1 (5 bases). V was pared by 7 bases and J by 0 bases, with 23 bases between. Germline CDR1 reads MNHEY; CDR2 reads SVGEGT. CDR3 length equals 18 residues.

CDR3 nucleotides: TGTGCCGCCTCACAGGGGGCGGATGAGCAGTTCTTC. Protein product: CAASQGADEQFF. The chain couples TRBV10-3 to TRBJ2-1; 9 bases align to TRBD1. After removal of 11 bases from V and 8 bases from J, the junction contained 7 bases not matched to a gene. The CDR3 spans 12 residues. Germline assignment: CDR1 ENHRY and CDR2 SYGVKD.

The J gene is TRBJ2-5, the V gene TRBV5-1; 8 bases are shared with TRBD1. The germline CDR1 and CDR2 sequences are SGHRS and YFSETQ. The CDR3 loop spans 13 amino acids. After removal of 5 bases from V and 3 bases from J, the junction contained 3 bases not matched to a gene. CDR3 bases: TGCGCCAGCAGAACGGGACAGGAAGAGACCCAGTACTTC. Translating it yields CASRTGQEETQYF.

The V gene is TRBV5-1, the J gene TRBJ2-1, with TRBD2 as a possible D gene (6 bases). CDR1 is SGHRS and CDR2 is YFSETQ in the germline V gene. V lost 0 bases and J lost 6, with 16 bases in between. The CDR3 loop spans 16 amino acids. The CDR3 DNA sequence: TGCGCCAGCAGCTTGGGGCCGCGGGGATCTGGCAATGAGCAGTTCTTC. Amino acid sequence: CASSLGPRGSGNEQFF.

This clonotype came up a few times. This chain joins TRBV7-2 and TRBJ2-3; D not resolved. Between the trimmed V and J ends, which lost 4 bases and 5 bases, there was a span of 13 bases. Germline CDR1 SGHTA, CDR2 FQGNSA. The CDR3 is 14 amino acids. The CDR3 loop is CASSSRLSQDTQYF. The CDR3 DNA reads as TGTGCCAGCAGCTCCCGCTTAAGCCAAGATACGCAGTATTTT. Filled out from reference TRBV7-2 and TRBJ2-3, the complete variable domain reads GAGVSQSPSNKVTEKGKDVELRCDPISGHTALYWYRQSLGQGLEFLIYFQGNSAPDKSGLPSDRFSAERTGGSVSTLTIQRTQQEDSAVYLCASSSRLSQDTQYFGPGTRLTVL.

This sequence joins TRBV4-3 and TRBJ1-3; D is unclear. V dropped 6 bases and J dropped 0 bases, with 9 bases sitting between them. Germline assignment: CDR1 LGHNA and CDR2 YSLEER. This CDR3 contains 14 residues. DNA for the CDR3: TGCGCCAGCAGGGCCGCGGCCTCTGGAAACACCATATATTTT. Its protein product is CASRAAASGNTIYF.

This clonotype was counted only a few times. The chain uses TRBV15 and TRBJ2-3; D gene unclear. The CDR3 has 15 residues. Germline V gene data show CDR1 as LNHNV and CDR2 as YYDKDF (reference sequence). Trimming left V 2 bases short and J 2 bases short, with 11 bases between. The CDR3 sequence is CATSRLDADTDTQYF. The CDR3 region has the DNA TGTGCCACCAGCAGACTCGACGCCGACACAGATACGCAGTATTTT. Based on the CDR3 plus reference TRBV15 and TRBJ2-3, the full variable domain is DAMVIQNPRYQVTQFGKPVTLSCSQTLNHNVMYWYQQKSSQAPKLLFHYYDKDFNNEADTPDNFQSRRPNTSFCFLDIRSPGLGDTAMYLCATSRLDADTDTQYFGPGTRLTVL.

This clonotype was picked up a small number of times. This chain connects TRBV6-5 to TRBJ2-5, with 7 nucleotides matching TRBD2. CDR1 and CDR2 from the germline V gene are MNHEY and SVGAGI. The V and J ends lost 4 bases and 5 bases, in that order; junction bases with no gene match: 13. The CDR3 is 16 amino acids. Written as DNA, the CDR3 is TGTGCCAGCAGTTTCACCGCGGGGGAAAATAAGGAGACCCAGTACTTC. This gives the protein CASSFTAGENKETQYF.

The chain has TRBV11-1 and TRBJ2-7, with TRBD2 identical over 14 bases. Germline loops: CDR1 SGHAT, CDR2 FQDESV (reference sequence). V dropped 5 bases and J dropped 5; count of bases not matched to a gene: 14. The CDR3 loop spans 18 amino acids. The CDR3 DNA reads TGTGCCAGCAGCCCTAGGTTGGGGACTAGCGGGAGCGACCACGAGCAGTACTTC. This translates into CASSPRLGTSGSDHEQYF.

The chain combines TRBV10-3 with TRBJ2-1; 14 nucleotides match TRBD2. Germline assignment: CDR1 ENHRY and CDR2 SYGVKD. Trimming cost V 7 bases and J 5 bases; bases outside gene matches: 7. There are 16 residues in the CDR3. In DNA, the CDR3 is TGTGCCATCACCCGACTAGCGGGAGGGCCTAACAATGAGCAGTTCTTC. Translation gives CAITRLAGGPNNEQFF.

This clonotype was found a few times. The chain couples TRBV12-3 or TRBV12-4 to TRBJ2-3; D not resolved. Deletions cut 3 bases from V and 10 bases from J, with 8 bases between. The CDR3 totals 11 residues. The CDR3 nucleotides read TGTGCCAGCAGTTTTTCCAGGCCGCAGTATTTT. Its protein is CASSFSRPQYF.

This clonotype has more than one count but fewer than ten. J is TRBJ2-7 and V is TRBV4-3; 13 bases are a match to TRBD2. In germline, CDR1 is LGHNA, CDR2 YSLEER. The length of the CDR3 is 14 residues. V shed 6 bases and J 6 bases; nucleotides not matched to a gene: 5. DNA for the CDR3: TGCGCCAGCAGACGGACTAGCGGGAGTGGCGAGCAGTACTTC. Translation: CASRRTSGSGEQYF.

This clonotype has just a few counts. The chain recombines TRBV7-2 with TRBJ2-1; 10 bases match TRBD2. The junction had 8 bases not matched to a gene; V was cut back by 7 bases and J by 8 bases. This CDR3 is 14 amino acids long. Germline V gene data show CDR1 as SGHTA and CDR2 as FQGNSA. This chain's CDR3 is CASTQGLAGDEQFF. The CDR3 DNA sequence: TGTGCCAGCACCCAGGGGCTAGCGGGAGATGAGCAGTTCTTC.

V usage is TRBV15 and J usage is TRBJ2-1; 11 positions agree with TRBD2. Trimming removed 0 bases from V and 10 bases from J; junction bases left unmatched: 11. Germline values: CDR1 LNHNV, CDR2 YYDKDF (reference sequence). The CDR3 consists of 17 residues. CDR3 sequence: CATSRDLFGTSGGEQFF. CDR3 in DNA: TGTGCCACCAGCAGAGATCTCTTCGGGACTAGCGGTGGCGAGCAGTTCTTC.

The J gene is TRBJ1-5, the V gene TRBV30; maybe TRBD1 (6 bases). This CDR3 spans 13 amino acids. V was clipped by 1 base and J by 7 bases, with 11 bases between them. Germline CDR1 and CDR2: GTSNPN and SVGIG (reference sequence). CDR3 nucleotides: TGTGCCTGGAGTGCAGGGGATGCCCAGCCCCAGCATTTT. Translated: CAWSAGDAQPQHF.